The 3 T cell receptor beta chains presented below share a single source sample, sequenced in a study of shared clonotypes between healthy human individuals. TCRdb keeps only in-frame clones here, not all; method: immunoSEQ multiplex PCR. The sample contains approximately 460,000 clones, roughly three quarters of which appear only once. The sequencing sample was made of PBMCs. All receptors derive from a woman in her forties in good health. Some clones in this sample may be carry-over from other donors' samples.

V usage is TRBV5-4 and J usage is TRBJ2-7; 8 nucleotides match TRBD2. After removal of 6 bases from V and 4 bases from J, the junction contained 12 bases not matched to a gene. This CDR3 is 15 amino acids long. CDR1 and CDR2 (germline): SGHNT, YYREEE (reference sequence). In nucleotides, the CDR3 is TGTGCCAGCAAGGGCAAACGGGAGGGCCGGTACGAGCAGTACTTC. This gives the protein CASKGKREGRYEQYF.

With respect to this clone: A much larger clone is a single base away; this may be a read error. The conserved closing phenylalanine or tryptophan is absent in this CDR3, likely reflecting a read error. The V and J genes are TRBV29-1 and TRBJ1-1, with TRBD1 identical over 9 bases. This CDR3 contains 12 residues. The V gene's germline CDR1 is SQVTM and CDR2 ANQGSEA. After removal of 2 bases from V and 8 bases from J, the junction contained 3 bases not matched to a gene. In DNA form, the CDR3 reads TGCAGCGTTGAAAGACAGGGGGAGGAAGCTTTCTAT. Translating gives CSVERQGEEAFY.

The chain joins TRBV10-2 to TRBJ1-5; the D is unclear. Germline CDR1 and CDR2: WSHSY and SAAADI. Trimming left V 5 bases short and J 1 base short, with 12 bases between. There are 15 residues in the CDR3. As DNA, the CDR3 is TGCGCCAGCAGTCCTCGACTACACAGCAATCAGCCCCAGCATTTT. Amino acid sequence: CASSPRLHSNQPQHF.